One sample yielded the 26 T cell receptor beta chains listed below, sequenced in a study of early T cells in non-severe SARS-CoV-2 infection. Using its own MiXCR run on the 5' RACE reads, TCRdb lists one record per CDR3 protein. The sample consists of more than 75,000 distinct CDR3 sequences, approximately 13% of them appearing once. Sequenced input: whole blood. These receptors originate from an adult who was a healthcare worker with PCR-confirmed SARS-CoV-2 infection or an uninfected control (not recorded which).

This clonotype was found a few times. CDR3 nucleotide sequence: TGTGCCAGCAGCTTACGGACAGGGTGGTCGGTCTATGGCTACACCTTC. It specifies CASSLRTGWSVYGYTF. V gene TRBV13 combines with J gene TRBJ1-2; TRBD1 aligns across 8 bases. The J segment lost 4 bases and the V segment lost 2 bases, leaving 9 bases of the junction unmatched. CDR3 length: 16 amino acids. Germline V gene lookup returns CDR1 PRHDT and CDR2 FYEKMQ (reference sequence).

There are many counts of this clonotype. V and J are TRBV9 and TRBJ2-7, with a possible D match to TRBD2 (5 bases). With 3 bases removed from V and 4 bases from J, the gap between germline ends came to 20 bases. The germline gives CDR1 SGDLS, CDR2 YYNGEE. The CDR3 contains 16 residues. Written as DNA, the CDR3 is TGTGCCAGCAGCGAACGAGGGTCCCCTTTCTCTTACGAGCAGTACTTC. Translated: CASSERGSPFSYEQYF. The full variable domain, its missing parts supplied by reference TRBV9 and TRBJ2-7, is DSGVTQTPKHLITATGQRVTLRCSPRSGDLSVYWYQQSLDQGLQFLIQYYNGEERAKGNILERFSAQQFPDLHSELNLSSLELGDSALYFCASSERGSPFSYEQYFGPGTRLTVT.

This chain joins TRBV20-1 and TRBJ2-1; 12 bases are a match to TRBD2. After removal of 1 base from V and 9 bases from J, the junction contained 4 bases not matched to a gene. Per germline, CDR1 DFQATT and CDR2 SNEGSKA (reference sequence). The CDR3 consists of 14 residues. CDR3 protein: CSARVLAGGREQFF. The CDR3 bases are TGCAGTGCTAGAGTTCTAGCGGGGGGGCGTGAGCAGTTCTTC.

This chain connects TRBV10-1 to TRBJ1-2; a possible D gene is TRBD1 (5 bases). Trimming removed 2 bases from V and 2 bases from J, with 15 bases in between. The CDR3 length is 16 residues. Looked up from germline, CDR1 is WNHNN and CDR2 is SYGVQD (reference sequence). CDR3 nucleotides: TGCGCCAGCAGTGAGCCCTACAGGTGGAAGAACTATGGCTACACCTTC. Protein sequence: CASSEPYRWKNYGYTF.

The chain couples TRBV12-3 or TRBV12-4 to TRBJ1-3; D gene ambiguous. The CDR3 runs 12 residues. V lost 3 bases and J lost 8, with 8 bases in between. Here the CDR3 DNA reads TGTGCCAGCAGTTTCGGCGGGGACACCATATATTTT. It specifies CASSFGGDTIYF.

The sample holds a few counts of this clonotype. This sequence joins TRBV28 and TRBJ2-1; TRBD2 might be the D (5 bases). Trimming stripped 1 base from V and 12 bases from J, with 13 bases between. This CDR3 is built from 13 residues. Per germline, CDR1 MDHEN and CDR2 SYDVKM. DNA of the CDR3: TGTGCCAGCAGTTTATCGGTAGACGAGGGGCAGTTCTTC. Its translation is CASSLSVDEGQFF.

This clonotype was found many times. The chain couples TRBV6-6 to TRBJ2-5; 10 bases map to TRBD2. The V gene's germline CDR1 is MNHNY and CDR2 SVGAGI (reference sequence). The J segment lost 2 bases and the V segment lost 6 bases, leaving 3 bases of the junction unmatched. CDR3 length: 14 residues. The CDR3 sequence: CASRVAGGQETQYF. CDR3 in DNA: TGTGCCAGCAGGGTAGCGGGAGGACAAGAGACCCAGTACTTC.

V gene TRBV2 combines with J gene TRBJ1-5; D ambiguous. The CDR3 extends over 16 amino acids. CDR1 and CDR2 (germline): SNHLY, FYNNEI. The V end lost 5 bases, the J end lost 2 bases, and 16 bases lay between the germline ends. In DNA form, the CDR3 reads TGTGCCAGCAGTCCGGACGCCTCCCTCGGCAATCAGCCCCAGCATTTT. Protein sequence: CASSPDASLGNQPQHF.

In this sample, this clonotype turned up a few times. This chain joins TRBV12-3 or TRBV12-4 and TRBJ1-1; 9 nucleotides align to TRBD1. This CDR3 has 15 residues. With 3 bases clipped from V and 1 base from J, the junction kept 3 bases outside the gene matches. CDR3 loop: CASSFRDRANTEAFF. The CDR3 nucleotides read TGTGCCAGCAGTTTTAGGGACAGGGCGAACACTGAAGCTTTCTTT.

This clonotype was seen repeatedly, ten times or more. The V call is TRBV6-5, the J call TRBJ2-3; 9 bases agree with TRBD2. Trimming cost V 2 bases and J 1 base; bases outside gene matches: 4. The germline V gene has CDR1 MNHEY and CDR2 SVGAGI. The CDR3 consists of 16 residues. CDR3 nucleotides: TGTGCCAGCAGTTACAAAGCTAGCGGGGGCACAGATACGCAGTATTTT. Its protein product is CASSYKASGGTDTQYF.

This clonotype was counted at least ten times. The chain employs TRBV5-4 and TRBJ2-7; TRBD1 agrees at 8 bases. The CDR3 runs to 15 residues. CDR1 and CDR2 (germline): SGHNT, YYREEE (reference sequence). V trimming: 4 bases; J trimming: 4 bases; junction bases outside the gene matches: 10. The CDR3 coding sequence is TGTGCCAGCAGCCGGCAGGGGGCGATATTTTACGAGCAGTACTTC. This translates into CASSRQGAIFYEQYF. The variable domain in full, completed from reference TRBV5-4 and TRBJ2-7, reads ETGVTQSPTHLIKTRGQQVTLRCSSQSGHNTVSWYQQALGQGPQFIFQYYREEENGRGNFPPRFSGLQFPNYSSELNVNALELDDSALYLCASSRQGAIFYEQYFGPGTRLTVT.

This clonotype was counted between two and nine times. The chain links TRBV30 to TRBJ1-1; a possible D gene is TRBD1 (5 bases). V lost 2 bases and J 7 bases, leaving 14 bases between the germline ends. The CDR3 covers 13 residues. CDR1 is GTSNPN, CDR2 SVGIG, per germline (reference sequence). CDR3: CAWSRDFGNEAFF. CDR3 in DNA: TGTGCCTGGAGTCGGGACTTTGGAAATGAAGCTTTCTTT.

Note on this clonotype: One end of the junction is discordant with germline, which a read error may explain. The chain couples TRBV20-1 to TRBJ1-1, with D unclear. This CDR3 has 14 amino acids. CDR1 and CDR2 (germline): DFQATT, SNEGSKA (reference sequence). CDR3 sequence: CSARNIRTNTEALF. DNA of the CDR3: TGCAGTGCTAGGAATATTCGGACCAACACTGAAGCTTTGTTT.

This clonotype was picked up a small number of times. CDR3 protein: CATSFLNYGYTF. The CDR3 DNA follows: TGTGCCACCAGCTTCCTAAACTATGGCTACACCTTC. V usage is TRBV15 and J usage is TRBJ1-2; D gene uncertain. The V end lost 5 bases, the J end lost 2 bases, and 6 bases lay between the germline ends. The CDR3 spans 12 residues. The germline CDR1 and CDR2 sequences are LNHNV and YYDKDF (reference sequence).

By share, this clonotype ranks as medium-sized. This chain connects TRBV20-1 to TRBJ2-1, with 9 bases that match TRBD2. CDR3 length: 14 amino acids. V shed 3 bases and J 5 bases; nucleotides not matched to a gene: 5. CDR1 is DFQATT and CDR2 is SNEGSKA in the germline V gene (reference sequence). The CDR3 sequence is CSARRRGGHNEQFF. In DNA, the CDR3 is TGCAGTGCTAGGCGGCGGGGGGGACACAATGAGCAGTTCTTC.

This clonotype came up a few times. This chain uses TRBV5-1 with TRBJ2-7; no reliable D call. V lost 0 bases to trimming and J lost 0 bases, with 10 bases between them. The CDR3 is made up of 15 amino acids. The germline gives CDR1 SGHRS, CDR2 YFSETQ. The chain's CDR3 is CASSLDSRSSYEQYF. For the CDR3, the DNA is TGCGCCAGCAGCTTGGACAGCCGGAGCTCCTACGAGCAGTACTTC. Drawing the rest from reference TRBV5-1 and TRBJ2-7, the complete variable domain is KAGVTQTPRYLIKTRGQQVTLSCSPISGHRSVSWYQQTPGQGLQFLFEYFSETQRNKGNFPGRFSGRQFSNSRSEMNVSTLELGDSALYLCASSLDSRSSYEQYFGPGTRLTVT.

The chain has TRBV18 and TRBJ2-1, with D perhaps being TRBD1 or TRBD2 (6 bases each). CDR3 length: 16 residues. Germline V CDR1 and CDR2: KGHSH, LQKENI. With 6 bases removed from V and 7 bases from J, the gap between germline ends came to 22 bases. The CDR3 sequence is CASSPFGTPAGNEQFF. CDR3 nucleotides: TGTGCCAGCTCTCCATTCGGGACACCAGCGGGTAATGAGCAGTTCTTC.

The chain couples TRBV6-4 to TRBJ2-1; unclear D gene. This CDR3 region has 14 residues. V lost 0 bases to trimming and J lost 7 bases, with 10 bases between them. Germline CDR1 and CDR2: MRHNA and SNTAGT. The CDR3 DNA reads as TGTGCCAGCAGTGACTCGATTCATCGGAATGAGCAGTTCTTC. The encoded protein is CASSDSIHRNEQFF.

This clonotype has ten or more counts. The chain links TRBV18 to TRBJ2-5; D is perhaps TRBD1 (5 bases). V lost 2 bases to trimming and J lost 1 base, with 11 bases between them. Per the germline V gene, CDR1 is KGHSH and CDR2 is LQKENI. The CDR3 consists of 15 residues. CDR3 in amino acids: CASSPTDTLQETQYF. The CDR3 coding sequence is TGTGCCAGCTCACCAACGGACACCCTCCAAGAGACCCAGTACTTC.

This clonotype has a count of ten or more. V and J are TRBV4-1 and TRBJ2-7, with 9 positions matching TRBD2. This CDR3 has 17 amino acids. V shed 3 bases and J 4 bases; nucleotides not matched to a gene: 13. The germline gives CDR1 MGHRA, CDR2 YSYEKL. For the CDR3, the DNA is TGCGCCAGCAGCCAGGCGGAGGGGGCGGGAGGGCTTTACGAGCAGTACTTC. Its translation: CASSQAEGAGGLYEQYF.

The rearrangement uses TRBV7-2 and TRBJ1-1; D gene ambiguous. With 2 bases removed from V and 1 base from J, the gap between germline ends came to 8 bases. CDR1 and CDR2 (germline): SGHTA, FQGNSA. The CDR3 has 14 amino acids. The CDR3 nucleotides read TGTGCCAGCAGCTTACTATCAGGGAACACTGAAGCTTTCTTT. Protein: CASSLLSGNTEAFF.

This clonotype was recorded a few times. The CDR3 coding sequence is TGCGCCAGCAGCTTGGTCGGGGGCGCGGTCACTGAAGCTTTCTTT. Its translation is CASSLVGGAVTEAFF. The chain couples TRBV5-1 to TRBJ1-1, with a tentative D call TRBD1 (6 bases). The length of the CDR3 is 15 residues. Germline CDR1 is SGHRS and CDR2 is YFSETQ. The V and J ends lost 0 bases and 4 bases respectively, with 13 bases between them.

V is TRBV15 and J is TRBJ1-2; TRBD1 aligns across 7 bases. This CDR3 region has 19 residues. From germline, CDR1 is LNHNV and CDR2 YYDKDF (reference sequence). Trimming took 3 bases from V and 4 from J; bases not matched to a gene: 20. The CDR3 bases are TGTGCCACCAGCAGTTGGATTAGACAGGGCGGTGAAGTAGGCTATGGCTACACCTTC. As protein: CATSSWIRQGGEVGYGYTF.

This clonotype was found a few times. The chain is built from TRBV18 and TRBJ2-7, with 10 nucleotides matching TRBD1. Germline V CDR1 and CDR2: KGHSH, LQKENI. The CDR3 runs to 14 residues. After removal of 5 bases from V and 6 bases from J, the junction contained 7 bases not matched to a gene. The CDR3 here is CASSAGQGLGEQYF. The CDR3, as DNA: TGTGCCAGCTCAGCGGGACAGGGGCTCGGCGAGCAGTACTTC.

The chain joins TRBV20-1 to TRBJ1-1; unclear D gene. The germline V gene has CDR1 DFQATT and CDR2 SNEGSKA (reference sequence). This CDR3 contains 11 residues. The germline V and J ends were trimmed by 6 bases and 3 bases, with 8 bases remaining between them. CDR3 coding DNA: TGCAGTGCCTCCCTTGACACTGAAGCTTTCTTT. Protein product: CSASLDTEAFF.

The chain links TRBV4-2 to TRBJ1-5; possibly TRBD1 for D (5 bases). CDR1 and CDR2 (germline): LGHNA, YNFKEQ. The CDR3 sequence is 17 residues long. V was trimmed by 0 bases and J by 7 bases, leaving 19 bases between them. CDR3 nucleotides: TGTGCCAGCAGCCAAGAGTATCGGTTGCAGGGAGAGCAGCCCCAGCATTTT. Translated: CASSQEYRLQGEQPQHF.